This TCR beta chain was recovered during a study of T-cell memory formation after mild COVID-19. V trimming: 6 bases; J trimming: 2 bases; junction bases outside the gene matches: 4. The CDR3 is 14 amino acids. Germline assignment: CDR1 SGHRS and CDR2 YFSETQ. In TCRdb, the 5' RACE reads were re-called with MiXCR into one record per CDR3 protein. The sample records about 270,000 distinct CDR3 sequences, around 16% being singletons. The material sequenced was PBMCs or a T cell subset sorted from them (not recorded which). This TCR was sampled from a man in his late teens or twenties who had mild COVID-19 (a few samples of this study predate the infection). Cell type and time point are not known. The V gene is TRBV5-1, the J gene TRBJ2-1, with 8 bases identical to TRBD1. The CDR3 nucleotides read TGCGCCAGCACCTGGACAGGGACCTACAATGAGCAGTTCTTC. It encodes CASTWTGTYNEQFF.